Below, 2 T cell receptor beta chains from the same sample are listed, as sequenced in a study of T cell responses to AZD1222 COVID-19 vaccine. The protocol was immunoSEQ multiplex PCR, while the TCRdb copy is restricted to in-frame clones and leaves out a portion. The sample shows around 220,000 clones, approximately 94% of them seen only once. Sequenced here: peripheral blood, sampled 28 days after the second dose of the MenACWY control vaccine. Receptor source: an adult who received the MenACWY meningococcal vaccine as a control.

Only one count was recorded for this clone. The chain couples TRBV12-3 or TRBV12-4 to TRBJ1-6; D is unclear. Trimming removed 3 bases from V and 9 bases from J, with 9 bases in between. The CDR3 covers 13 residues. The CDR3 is CASSLLGISPLHF. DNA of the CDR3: TGTGCCAGCAGTTTGCTGGGAATTTCACCCCTCCACTTT.

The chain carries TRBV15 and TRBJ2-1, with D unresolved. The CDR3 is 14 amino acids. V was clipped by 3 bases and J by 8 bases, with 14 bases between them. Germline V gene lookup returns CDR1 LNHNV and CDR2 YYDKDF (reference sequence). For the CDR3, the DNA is TGTGCCACCAGCAGGGGTCCACCCCCGTATGAGCAGTTCTTC. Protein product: CATSRGPPPYEQFF.